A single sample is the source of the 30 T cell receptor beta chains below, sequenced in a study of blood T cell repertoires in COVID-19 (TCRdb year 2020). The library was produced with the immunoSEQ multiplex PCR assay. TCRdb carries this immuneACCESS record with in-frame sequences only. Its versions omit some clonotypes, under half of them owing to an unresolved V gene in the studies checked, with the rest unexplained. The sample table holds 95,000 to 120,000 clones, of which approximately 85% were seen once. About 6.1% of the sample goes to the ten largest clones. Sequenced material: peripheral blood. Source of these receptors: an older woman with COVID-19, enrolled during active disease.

The CDR3 reads CASSQWQMNTEAFF. The CDR3, as DNA: TGTGCCAGCAGCCAATGGCAGATGAACACTGAAGCTTTCTTT. The chain links TRBV14 to TRBJ1-1; D gene unclear. In germline, CDR1 is SGHDN, CDR2 FVKESK. With 2 bases removed from V and 0 bases from J, the gap between germline ends came to 7 bases. This CDR3 has 14 amino acids.

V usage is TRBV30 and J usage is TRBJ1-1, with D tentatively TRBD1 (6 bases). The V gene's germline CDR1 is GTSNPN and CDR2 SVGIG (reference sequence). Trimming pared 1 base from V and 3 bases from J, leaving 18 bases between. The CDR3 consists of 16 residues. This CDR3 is CAWSAGRLGADTEAFF. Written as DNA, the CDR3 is TGTGCCTGGAGTGCGGGAAGGTTGGGGGCGGACACTGAAGCTTTCTTT.

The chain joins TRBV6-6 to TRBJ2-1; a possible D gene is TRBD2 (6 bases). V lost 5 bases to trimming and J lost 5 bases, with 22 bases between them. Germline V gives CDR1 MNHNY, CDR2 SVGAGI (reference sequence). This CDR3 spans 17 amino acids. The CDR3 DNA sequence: TGTGCCAGCAGTCGTTCTAGCGTCCCTGTCGGCGACAATGAGCAGTTCTTC. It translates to CASSRSSVPVGDNEQFF.

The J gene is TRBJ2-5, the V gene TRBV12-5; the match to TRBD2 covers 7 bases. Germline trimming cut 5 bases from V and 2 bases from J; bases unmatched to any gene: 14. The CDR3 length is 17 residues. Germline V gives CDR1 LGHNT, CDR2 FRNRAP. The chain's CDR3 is CASGVGGTGGEQETQYF. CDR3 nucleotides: TGTGCTAGTGGTGTGGGGGGGACCGGAGGGGAACAAGAGACCCAGTACTTC.

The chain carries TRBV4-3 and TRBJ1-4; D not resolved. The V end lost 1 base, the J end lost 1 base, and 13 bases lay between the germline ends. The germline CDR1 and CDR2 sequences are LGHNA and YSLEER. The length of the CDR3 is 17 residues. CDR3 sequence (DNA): TGCGCCAGCAGCCAAGGAGGCGGGAGGCTAACTAATGAAAAACTGTTTTTT. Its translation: CASSQGGGRLTNEKLFF.

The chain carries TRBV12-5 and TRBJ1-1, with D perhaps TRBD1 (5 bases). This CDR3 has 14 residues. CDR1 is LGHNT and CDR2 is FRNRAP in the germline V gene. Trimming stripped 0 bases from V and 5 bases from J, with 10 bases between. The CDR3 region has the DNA TGTGCTAGTGGTTTGGTACCCCGGGGGACTGAAGCTTTCTTT. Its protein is CASGLVPRGTEAFF.

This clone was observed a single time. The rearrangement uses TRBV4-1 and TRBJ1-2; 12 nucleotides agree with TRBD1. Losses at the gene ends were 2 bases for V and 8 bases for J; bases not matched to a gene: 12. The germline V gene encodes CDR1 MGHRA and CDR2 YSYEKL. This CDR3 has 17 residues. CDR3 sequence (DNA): TGCGCCAGCAGCCAAAAAGGGGGGACAGGGGGCGCGGGCGGCTACACCTTC. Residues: CASSQKGGTGGAGGYTF.

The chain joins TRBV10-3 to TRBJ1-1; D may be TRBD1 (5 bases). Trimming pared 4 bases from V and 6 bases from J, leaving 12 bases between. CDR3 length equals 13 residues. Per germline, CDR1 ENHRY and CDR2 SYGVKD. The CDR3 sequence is CAISAIGGAEAFF. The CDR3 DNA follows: TGTGCCATCAGTGCGATCGGGGGGGCTGAAGCTTTCTTT.

The CDR3 sequence is CASSYNFRGANSPLHF. CDR3 coding DNA: TGTGCCAGCAGTTACAATTTTCGGGGGGCAAATTCACCCCTCCACTTT. V and J are TRBV6-5 and TRBJ1-6; a possible D gene is TRBD1 (6 bases). V was pared by 2 bases and J by 7 bases, with 15 bases between. CDR1 and CDR2 (germline): MNHEY, SVGAGI. This CDR3 comprises 16 residues.

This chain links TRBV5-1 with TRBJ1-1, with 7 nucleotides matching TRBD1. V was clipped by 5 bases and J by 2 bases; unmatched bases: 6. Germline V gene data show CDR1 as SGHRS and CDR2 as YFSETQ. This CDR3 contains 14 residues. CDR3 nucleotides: TGCGCCAGCAGTCGCGGACAGGTTAACACTGAAGCTTTCTTT. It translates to CASSRGQVNTEAFF.

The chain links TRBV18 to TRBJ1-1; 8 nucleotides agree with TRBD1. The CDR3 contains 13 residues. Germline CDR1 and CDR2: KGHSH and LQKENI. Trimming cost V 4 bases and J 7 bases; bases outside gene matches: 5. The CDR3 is CASSLGTGDEAFF. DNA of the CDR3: TGTGCCAGCTCACTGGGGACAGGCGATGAAGCTTTCTTT.

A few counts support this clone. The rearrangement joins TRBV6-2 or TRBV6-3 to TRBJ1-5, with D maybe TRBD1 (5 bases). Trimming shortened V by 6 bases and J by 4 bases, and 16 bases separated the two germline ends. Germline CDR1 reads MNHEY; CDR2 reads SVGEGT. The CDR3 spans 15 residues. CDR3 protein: CASSHPREVNQPQHF. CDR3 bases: TGTGCCAGCAGCCACCCCAGGGAAGTAAATCAGCCCCAGCATTTT.

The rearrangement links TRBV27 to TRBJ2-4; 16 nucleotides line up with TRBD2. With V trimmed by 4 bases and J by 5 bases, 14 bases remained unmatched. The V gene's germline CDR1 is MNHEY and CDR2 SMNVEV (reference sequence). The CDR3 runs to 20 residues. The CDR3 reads CASSSRNSGLAGGRENIQYF. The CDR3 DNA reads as TGTGCCAGCAGTTCCCGCAATTCGGGACTAGCGGGGGGGCGGGAAAACATTCAGTACTTC.

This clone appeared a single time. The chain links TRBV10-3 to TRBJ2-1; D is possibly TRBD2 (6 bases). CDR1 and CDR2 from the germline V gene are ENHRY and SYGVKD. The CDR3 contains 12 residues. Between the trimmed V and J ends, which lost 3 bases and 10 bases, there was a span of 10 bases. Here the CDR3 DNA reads TGTGCCATCAGTGAACTAGCAGGGGAGCAGTTCTTC. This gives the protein CAISELAGEQFF.

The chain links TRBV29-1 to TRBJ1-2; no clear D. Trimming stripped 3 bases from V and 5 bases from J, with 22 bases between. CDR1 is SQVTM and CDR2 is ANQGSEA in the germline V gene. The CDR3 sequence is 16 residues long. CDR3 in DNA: TGCAGCGTTGATAGTGGAGCCGCTGAACTAAAATATGGCTACACCTTC. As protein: CSVDSGAAELKYGYTF.

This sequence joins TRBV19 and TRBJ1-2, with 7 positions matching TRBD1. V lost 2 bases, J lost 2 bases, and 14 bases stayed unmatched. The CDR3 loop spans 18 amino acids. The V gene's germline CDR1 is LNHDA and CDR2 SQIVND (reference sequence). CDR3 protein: CASSIWVVRTGPNYGYTF. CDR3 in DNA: TGTGCCAGTAGTATATGGGTCGTGAGGACAGGACCGAACTATGGCTACACCTTC.

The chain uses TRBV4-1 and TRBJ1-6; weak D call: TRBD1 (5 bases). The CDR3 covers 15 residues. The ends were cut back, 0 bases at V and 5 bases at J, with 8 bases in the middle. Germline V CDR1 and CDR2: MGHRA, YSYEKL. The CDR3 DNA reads TGCGCCAGCAGCCAAGAGCCCAGGGATAATTCACCCCTCCACTTT. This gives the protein CASSQEPRDNSPLHF.

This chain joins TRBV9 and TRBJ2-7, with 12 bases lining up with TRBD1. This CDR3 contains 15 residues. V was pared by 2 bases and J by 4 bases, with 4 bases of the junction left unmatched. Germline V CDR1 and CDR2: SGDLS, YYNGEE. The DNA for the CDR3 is TGTGCCAGCAGCGTGGGACAGGGGGCTTTTTACGAGCAGTACTTC. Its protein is CASSVGQGAFYEQYF.

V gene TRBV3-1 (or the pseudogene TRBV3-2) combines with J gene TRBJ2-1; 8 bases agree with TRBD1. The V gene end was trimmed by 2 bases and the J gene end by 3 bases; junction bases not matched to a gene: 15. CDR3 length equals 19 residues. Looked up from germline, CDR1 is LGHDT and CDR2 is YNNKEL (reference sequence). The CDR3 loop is CASSQQIFKQGGNYNEQFF. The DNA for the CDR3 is TGTGCCAGCAGCCAACAAATCTTTAAACAGGGGGGCAACTACAATGAGCAGTTCTTC.

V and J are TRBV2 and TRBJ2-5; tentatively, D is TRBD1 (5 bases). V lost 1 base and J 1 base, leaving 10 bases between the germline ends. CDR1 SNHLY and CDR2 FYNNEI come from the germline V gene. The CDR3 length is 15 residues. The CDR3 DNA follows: TGTGCCAGCAGTGAAGGGGGCTTGGCCCAAGAGACCCAGTACTTC. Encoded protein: CASSEGGLAQETQYF.

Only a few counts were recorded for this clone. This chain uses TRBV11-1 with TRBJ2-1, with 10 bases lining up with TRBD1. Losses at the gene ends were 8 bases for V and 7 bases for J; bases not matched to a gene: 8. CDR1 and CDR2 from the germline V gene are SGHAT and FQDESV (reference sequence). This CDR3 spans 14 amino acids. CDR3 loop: CASQTGGEVNEQFF. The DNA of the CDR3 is TGTGCCAGCCAGACAGGGGGCGAGGTGAATGAGCAGTTCTTC.

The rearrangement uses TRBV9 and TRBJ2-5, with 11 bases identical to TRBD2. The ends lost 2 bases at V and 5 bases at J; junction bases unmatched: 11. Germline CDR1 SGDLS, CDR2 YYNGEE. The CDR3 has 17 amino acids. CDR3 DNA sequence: TGTGCCAGCAGCGTGGACCATACTAGCGGGGGCCGGGAGACCCAGTACTTC. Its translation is CASSVDHTSGGRETQYF.

CDR3 region: CASSLRWGGDEKLFF. DNA of the CDR3: TGTGCCAGCAGCTTAAGGTGGGGCGGAGATGAAAAACTGTTTTTT. V is TRBV7-2 and J is TRBJ1-4; the D gene is possibly TRBD1 (5 bases). The CDR3 is 15 residues long. Germline V gene lookup returns CDR1 SGHTA and CDR2 FQGNSA. V was pared by 2 bases and J by 6 bases, with 13 bases between.

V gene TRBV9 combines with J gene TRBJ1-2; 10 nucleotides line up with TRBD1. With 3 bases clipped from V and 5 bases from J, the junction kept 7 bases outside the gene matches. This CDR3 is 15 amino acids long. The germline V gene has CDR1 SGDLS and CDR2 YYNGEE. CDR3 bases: TGTGCCAGCAGCGCCCGGGACAGGGGTACATATGGCTACACCTTC. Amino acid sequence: CASSARDRGTYGYTF.

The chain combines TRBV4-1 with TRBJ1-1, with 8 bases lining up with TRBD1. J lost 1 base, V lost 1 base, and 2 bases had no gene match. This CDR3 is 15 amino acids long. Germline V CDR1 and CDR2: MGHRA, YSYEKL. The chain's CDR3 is CASSQAGQGNTEAFF. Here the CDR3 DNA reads TGCGCCAGCAGCCAAGCTGGACAGGGGAACACTGAAGCTTTCTTT.

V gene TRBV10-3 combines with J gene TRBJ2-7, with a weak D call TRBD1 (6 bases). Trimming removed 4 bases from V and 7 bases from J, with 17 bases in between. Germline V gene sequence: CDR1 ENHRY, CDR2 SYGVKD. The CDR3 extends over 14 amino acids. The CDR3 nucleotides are TGTGCCATCAGTGTCTGGGGGCTAGCAGGGGAGCAGTACTTC. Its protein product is CAISVWGLAGEQYF.

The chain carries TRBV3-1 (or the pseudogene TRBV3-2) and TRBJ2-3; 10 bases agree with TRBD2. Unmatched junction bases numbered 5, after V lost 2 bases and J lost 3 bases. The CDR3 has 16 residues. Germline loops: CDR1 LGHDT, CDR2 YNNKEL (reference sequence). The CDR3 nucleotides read TGTGCCAGCAGCCAAAGGCTAGCGGGGGATACAGATACGCAGTATTTT. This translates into CASSQRLAGDTDTQYF.

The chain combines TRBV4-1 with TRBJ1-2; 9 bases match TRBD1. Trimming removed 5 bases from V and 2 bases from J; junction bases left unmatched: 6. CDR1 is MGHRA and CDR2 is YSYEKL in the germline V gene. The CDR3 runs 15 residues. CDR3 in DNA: TGCGCCAGCAGCACATACAGGGGGCGCAACTATGGCTACACCTTC. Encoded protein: CASSTYRGRNYGYTF.

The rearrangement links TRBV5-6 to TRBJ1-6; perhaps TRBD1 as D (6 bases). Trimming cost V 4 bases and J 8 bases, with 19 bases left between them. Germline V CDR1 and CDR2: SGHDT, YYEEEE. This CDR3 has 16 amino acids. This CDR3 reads CASSPKVGGGDSPLHF. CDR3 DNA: TGTGCCAGCAGCCCAAAGGTAGGGGGTGGAGATTCACCCCTCCACTTT.

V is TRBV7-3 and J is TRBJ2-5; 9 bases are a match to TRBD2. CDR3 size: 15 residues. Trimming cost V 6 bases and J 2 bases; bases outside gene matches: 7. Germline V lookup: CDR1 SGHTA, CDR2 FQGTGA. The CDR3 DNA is TGTGCCAGCAGACCCGGGACTAGCAGACAAGAGACCCAGTACTTC. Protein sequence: CASRPGTSRQETQYF.